This T cell receptor (beta chain) was sequenced during a study of cytomegalovirus exposure and HLA in healthy donors. Study information: Both the roughly 120 validation repertoires and the approximately 700 first-cohort repertoires used the same platform, as reported by a later analysis.

From the roughly 120-subject validation cohort, which was separate from the approximately 670-subject first cohort, the donors were drawn. The V segment lost 3 bases and the J segment 4 bases; nucleotides outside the gene matches: 10. The CDR3 covers 16 residues. Germline V CDR1 and CDR2: SGHDT, YYEEEE. Study findings and constraints: The investigators catalogued 180 or so TCR beta chains as cytomegalovirus-associated. Specific recognition of CMV antigens was confirmed in vitro for three chains (all CMV-associated).

In regard to this clone: The antigen is unknown.

The protocol was immunoSEQ multiplex PCR, while the TCRdb copy is restricted to in-frame clones and leaves out a portion. Of approximately 180,000 clones listed, 86% are singletons. The TCR was taken from a woman between 18 and 30 years old in good health and CMV-seronegative. This sequence joins TRBV5-6 and TRBJ2-7; 10 positions match TRBD1. Sample: PBMCs. The CDR3 coding sequence is TGTGCCAGCAGCTCAGGACAGGGGGGCGCGGGGTACGAGCAGTACTTC. Its translation: CASSSGQGGAGYEQYF.